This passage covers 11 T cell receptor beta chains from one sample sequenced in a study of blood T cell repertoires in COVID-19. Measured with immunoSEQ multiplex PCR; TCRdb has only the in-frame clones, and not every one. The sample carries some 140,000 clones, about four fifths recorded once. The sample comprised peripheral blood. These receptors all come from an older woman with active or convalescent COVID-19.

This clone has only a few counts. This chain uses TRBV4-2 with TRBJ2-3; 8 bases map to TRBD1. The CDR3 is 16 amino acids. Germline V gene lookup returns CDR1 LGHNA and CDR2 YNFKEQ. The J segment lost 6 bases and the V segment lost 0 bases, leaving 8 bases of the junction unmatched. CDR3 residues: CASSQDPAGGVDTQYF. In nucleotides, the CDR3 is TGTGCCAGCAGCCAAGATCCAGCAGGGGGCGTTGATACGCAGTATTTT.

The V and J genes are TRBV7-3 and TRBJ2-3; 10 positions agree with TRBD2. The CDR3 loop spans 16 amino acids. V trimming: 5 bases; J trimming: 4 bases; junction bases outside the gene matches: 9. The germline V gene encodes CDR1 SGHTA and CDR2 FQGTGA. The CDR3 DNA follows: TGTGCCAGCAGCCCCAAGAGCGGGAGGGGACCAGATACGCAGTATTTT. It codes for CASSPKSGRGPDTQYF. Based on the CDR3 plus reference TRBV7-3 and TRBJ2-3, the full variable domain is GAGVSQTPSNKVTEKGKYVELRCDPISGHTALYWYRQSLGQGPEFLIYFQGTGAADDSGLPNDRFFAVRPEGSVSTLKIQRTERGDSAVYLCASSPKSGRGPDTQYFGPGTRLTVL.

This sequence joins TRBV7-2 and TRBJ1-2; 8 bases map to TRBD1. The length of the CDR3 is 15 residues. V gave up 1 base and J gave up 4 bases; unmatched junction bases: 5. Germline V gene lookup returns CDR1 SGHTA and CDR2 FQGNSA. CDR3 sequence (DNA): TGTGCCAGCAGCTTAGATCAGGGGGCGGCCTATGGCTACACCTTC. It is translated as CASSLDQGAAYGYTF.

CDR3 sequence reads: CASSLLGPSGGSEQYF. Written as DNA, the CDR3 is TGTGCCAGCAGCTTACTGGGTCCTAGCGGGGGTTCCGAGCAGTACTTC. The V call is TRBV7-3, the J call TRBJ2-7, with 10 bases aligning to TRBD2. Germline values: CDR1 SGHTA, CDR2 FQGTGA. This CDR3 has 16 residues. Unmatched junction bases numbered 10, after V lost 2 bases and J lost 6 bases.

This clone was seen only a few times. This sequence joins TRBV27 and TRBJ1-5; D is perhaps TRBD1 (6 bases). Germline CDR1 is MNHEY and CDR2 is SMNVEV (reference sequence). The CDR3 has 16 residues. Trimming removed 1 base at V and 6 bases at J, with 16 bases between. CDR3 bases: TGTGCCAGCAGTTTATTGGGAGGGGGGACGGCTCAGCCCCAGCATTTT. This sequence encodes CASSLLGGGTAQPQHF.

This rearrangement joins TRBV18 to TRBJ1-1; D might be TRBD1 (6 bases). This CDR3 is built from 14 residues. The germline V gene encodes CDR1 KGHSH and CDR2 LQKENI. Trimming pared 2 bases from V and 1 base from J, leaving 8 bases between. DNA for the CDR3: TGTGCCAGCTCACCAACGGGACAGAACACTGAAGCTTTCTTT. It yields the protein CASSPTGQNTEAFF.

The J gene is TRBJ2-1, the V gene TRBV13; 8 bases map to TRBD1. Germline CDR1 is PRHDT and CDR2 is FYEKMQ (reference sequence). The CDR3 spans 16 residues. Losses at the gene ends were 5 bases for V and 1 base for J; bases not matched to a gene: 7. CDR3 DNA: TGTGCCAGCAGCCACCCGGACAGGGCGTCCTACAATGAGCAGTTCTTC. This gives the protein CASSHPDRASYNEQFF.

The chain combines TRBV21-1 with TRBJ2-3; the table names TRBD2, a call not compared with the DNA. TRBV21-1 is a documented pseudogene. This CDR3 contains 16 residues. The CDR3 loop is CASSKMDGEQTDTQYF. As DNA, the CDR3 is TGTGCCAGCAGCAAAATGGATGGGGAGCAGACAGATACGCAGTATTTT.

CDR3 protein: CASRVDRGLDGELFF. The CDR3 bases are TGCGCCAGCAGAGTGGACAGGGGACTCGACGGGGAGCTGTTTTTT. The chain couples TRBV5-1 to TRBJ2-2; 9 positions agree with TRBD1. The length of the CDR3 is 15 residues. V dropped 5 bases and J dropped 7; count of bases not matched to a gene: 9. From germline, CDR1 is SGHRS and CDR2 YFSETQ.

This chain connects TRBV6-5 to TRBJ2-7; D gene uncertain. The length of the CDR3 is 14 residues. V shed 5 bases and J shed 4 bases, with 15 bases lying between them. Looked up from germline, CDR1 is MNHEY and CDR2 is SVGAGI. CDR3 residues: CASSPLPLGYEQYV. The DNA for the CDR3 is TGTGCCAGCAGTCCACTCCCCCTCGGGTACGAGCAGTACGTC.

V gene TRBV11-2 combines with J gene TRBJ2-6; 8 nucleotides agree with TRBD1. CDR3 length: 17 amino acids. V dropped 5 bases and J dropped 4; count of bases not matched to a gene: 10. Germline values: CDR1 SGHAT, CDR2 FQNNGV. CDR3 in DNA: TGTGCCAGCAGCCCGAACCCCTGGGACAGGGGGGCCAACGTCCTGACTTTC. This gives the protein CASSPNPWDRGANVLTF.